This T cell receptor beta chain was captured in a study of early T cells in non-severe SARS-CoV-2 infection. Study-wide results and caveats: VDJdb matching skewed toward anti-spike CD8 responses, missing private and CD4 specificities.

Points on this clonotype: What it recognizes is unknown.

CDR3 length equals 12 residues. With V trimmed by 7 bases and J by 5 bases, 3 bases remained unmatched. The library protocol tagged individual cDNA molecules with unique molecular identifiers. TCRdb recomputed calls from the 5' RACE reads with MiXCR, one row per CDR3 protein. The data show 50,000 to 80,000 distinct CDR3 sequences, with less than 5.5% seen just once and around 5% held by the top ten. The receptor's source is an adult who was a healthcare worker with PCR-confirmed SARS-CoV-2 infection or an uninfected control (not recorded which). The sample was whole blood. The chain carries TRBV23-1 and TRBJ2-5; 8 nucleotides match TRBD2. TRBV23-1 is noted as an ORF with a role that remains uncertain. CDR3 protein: CASKAGVETQYF. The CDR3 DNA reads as TGCGCCAGCAAAGCGGGAGTGGAGACCCAGTACTTC.